Listed below are T cell receptor beta chains from one sample, sequenced in a study of blood T cell repertoires in COVID-19. Sequencing was performed with immunoSEQ multiplex PCR; in TCRdb, only in-frame clones are kept and a portion is missing. The repertoire includes some 9,800 clones, roughly nine tenths of them detected once, and almost 9.5% sits in the top ten. What was sequenced was peripheral blood. The receptors were sampled from a man in his 60s with acute or convalescent COVID-19. CDR3s include the opening cysteine and the closing phenylalanine or tryptophan. D genes are given only for firm matches. The size field is filled for only some rows; it gives once, few, many or a size class.

j_call clone_size v_call d_call cdr3_aa cdr3_nt
TRBJ1-1 . TRBV12-3/TRBV12-4 . CASSLLYTEAFF TGTGCCAGCAGTTTACTATACACTGAAGCTTTCTTT
TRBJ2-3 once TRBV6-5 . CASSPVSTDTQYF TGTGCCAGTAGCCCCGTATCCACAGATACGCAGTATTTT
TRBJ1-1 . TRBV5-1 TRBD1 CASKTGTEAFF TGCGCCAGCAAGACAGGGACCGAAGCTTTCTTT
TRBJ1-1 . TRBV9 . CASSGTANTEAFF TGTGCCAGCAGCGGGACAGCGAACACTGAAGCTTTCTTT
TRBJ2-3 once TRBV12-2 . CASRLEAELFGTDTQYF TGTGCAAGTCGCTTAGAAGCGGAGCTCTTCGGAACAGATACGCAGTATTTT
TRBJ2-1 . TRBV11-3 . CASSWDSGSYNEQFF TGTGCCAGCAGCTGGGACAGCGGGTCCTACAATGAGCAGTTCTTC
TRBJ2-5 once TRBV5-1 . CASSLSQTRETQYF TGCGCCAGCAGCTTATCCCAAACCAGGGAGACCCAGTACTTC
TRBJ1-2 . TRBV19 TRBD1 CASSEGQVDYGYTF TGTGCCAGTAGTGAGGGACAGGTCGACTATGGCTACACCTTC
TRBJ2-1 few TRBV7-2 . CASIIPGYNEQFF TGTGCCAGCATCATTCCAGGCTACAATGAGCAGTTCTTC
TRBJ1-1 . TRBV19 . CASSMGGGNTEAFF TGTGCCAGTAGTATGGGCGGGGGGAACACTGAAGCTTTCTTT
TRBJ1-4 . TRBV3-1/TRBV3-2 TRBD1 CASSPRQGRGEKLFF TGTGCCAGCAGCCCCCGACAGGGAAGAGGAGAAAAACTGTTTTTT
TRBJ2-1 . TRBV5-1 TRBD1 CASSLGGTGGNNEQFF TGCGCCAGCAGCTTGGGTGGGACAGGGGGTAACAATGAGCAGTTCTTC
TRBJ1-1 . TRBV5-5 TRBD1 CASSFSGGGGTEAFF TGTGCCAGCAGCTTTTCAGGGGGCGGTGGCACTGAAGCTTTCTTT
TRBJ1-2 . TRBV5-1 TRBD1 CASSLGVGGDYGYTF TGCGCCAGCAGCTTGGGGGTAGGGGGCGACTATGGCTACACCTTC
TRBJ1-6 . TRBV19 TRBD1 CASSRYGQESSYNSPLHF TGTGCCAGTAGTAGGTACGGACAGGAGAGCTCCTATAATTCACCCCTCCACTTT
TRBJ1-5 . TRBV6-6 . CASSPRIGNQPQHF TGTGCCAGCAGTCCGCGTATTGGCAATCAGCCCCAGCATTTT
TRBJ2-7 . TRBV11-2 . CASSLNRAYEQYF TGTGCCAGCAGCTTAAACAGGGCTTACGAGCAGTACTTC
TRBJ1-1 . TRBV10-3 . CAIKGAVNTEAFF TGTGCCATCAAAGGGGCGGTGAACACTGAAGCTTTCTTT
TRBJ2-3 . TRBV12-3/TRBV12-4 TRBD2 CASSLSGADTQYF TGTGCCAGCAGTTTGAGCGGGGCGGATACGCAGTATTTT
TRBJ1-1 . TRBV6-2/TRBV6-3 . CASSWGGGDEAFF TGTGCCAGCAGTTGGGGGGGCGGCGATGAAGCTTTCTTT
TRBJ2-1 . TRBV24-1 . CATSDSSYNEQFF TGTGCCACCAGTGACTCCTCCTACAATGAGCAGTTCTTC
TRBJ1-5 . TRBV24-1 . CATFGQRNQPQHF TGTGCCACCTTCGGACAGCGCAATCAGCCCCAGCATTTT
TRBJ1-4 . TRBV4-1 TRBD1 CASSPLDGTGREKLFF TGCGCCAGCAGCCCCCTGGACGGGACAGGGAGAGAAAAACTGTTTTTT
TRBJ2-5 . TRBV3-1/TRBV3-2 . CASSQPGSQETQYF TGTGCCAGCAGCCAACCCGGGAGCCAAGAGACCCAGTACTTC
TRBJ1-3 . TRBV7-2 . CASSLHGGNGNTIYF TGTGCCAGCAGCTTACACGGCGGAAATGGAAACACCATATATTTT
TRBJ2-2 . TRBV5-6 . CASSFQNTGELFF TGTGCCAGCAGCTTCCAGAACACCGGGGAGCTGTTTTTT
TRBJ2-1 medium-sized TRBV5-6 . CASSRIISQNEQFF TGTGCCAGCAGCCGCATTATTAGCCAAAATGAGCAGTTCTTC
TRBJ1-4 . TRBV7-9 . CASSLVGEKLFF TGTGCCAGCAGCTTAGTCGGGGAAAAACTGTTTTTT